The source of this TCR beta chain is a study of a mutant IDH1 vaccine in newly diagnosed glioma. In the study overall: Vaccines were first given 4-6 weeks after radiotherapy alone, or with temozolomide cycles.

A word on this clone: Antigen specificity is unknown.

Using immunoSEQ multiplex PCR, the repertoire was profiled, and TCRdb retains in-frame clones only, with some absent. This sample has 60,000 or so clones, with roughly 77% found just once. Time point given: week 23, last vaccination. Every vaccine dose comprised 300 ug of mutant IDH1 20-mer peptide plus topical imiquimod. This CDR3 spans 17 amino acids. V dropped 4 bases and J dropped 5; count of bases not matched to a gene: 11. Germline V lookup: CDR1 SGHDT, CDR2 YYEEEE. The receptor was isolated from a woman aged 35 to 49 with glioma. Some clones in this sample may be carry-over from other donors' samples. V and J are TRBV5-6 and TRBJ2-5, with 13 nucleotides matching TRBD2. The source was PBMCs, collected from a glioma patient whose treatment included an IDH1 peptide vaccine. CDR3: CASSPILAGGRQETQYF. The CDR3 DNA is TGTGCCAGCAGCCCAATACTAGCGGGGGGGCGTCAGGAGACCCAGTACTTC.